The rows below give T cell receptor beta chains drawn from one sample of a study of blood T cell repertoires in COVID-19. Sequenced by immunoSEQ multiplex PCR; TCRdb stores in-frame clones only, minus some. This sample has tens of thousands of clones; around 83% occur once, and the top ten carry around 5%. The sample was peripheral blood. Every receptor here comes from a man aged 50 to 60 with active COVID-19. Each CDR3 is given with its conserved first and last residue. The D gene is left open where the match is weak. Some rows have no size entry. The others give once, few or many, or a class for an expanded clone.

clone_size	d_call	v_call	j_call	cdr3_nt	cdr3_aa
.	TRBD2	TRBV2	TRBJ2-1	TGTGCCAGCAGCGCCCCCGCCCTTAGCGGGAGAGACAATGAGCAGTTCTTC	CASSAPALSGRDNEQFF
once	TRBD1	TRBV27	TRBJ2-2	TGTGCCAGCAGTCGACAGGGGCAGAACACCGGGGAGCTGTTTTTT	CASSRQGQNTGELFF
.	.	TRBV3-1/TRBV3-2	TRBJ1-1	TGTGCCAGCAGCCCTTCCGGGGGCACTGAAGCTTTCTTT	CASSPSGGTEAFF
.	.	TRBV28	TRBJ2-5	TGTGCCAGCCGTGTCGGGTTCCAAGAGACCCAGTACTTC	CASRVGFQETQYF
.	TRBD1	TRBV9	TRBJ1-1	TGTGCCAGCAGCGTACCCTCTCGTTGGGACAGGGGGCGAGTAGCTTTCTTT	CASSVPSRWDRGRVAFF
.	.	TRBV5-1	TRBJ2-5	TGCGCCAGCAGCTTGGGCGGGGGCATCCAAGAGACCCAGTACTTC	CASSLGGGIQETQYF
few	.	TRBV4-2	TRBJ1-6	TGTGCCAGCAGCCAGGCCCGGGGAGGGGGGACTTCACCCCTCCACTTT	CASSQARGGGTSPLHF
.	TRBD2	TRBV19	TRBJ2-7	TGTGCCAGTAGTCTAGGACGGCTAGCGGGAGTCGTCTCCTACGAGCAGTACTTC	CASSLGRLAGVVSYEQYF
.	TRBD1	TRBV10-1	TRBJ2-1	TGCGCCAGCAGTGGGACAGGGGGCAAGCATGAGCAGTTCTTC	CASSGTGGKHEQFF
.	TRBD1	TRBV6-4	TRBJ2-7	TGTGCCAGCAGTGACGAGGGACAGGGGGCCTACGAGCAGTACTTC	CASSDEGQGAYEQYF
.	.	TRBV27	TRBJ2-7	TGTGCCAGCAGGCGGGGGGACAGGGCAGACGAGCAGTACTTC	CASRRGDRADEQYF
.	TRBD2	TRBV24-1	TRBJ2-1	TGTGCCACCAGTGATTCCGTGGCTAGCGGGAGTCACTACAATGAGCAGTTCTTC	CATSDSVASGSHYNEQFF
.	.	TRBV18	TRBJ2-7	TGTGCCAGCTCACCACCGGAGGGTTTGGGCTACGAGCAGTACTTC	CASSPPEGLGYEQYF
.	TRBD2	TRBV11-2	TRBJ2-1	TGTGCCAGCAGCTCCTCCCGACTAGCGGGGGGGCAAAATGAGCAGTTCTTC	CASSSSRLAGGQNEQFF
.	.	TRBV4-3	TRBJ1-3	TGCGCCAGCAGCCCCGACTTTAATAACAGGGTTGGAAACACCATATATTTT	CASSPDFNNRVGNTIYF
.	TRBD2	TRBV7-8	TRBJ2-2	TGTGCCAGCAGCCCCCGGCTAGCGGGAGGGAGCACCGGGGAGCTGTTTTTT	CASSPRLAGGSTGELFF
.	.	TRBV4-1	TRBJ2-5	TGCGCCAGCAGCCATGGGAAGGGGGGGCAGCCCGAGACCCAGTACTTC	CASSHGKGGQPETQYF
.	.	TRBV3-1/TRBV3-2	TRBJ2-3	TGTGCCAGCAGCCAAGTGGAGAGGTCAGATACGCAGTATTTT	CASSQVERSDTQYF
.	.	TRBV6-5	TRBJ1-2	TGTGCCAGCAGTTCATACAGGGTTAACTATGGCTACACCTTC	CASSSYRVNYGYTF
.	.	TRBV21-1	TRBJ2-3	TGTGCCAGCAGCAAAGCGCGGCGGGAACCCACAGATACGCAGTATTTT	CASSKARREPTDTQYF
.	.	TRBV19	TRBJ2-5	TGTGCCAGTAGTATCTCGCGGACAGCCCCGACCCAGTACTTC	CASSISRTAPTQYF
.	.	TRBV18	TRBJ2-3	TGTGCCAGCTCACCCGGGCAAACAGGGTTGGTCACAGATACGCAGTATTTT	CASSPGQTGLVTDTQYF
.	.	TRBV5-1	TRBJ2-7	TGCGCCAGCAGCAGGGACACTTACACCTACGAGCAGTACTTC	CASSRDTYTYEQYF
.	TRBD1	TRBV7-9	TRBJ2-1	TGTGCCAGCAGTCATCCACCGGCCGGACAGGGGGCGAAGTATGAGCAGTTCTTC	CASSHPPAGQGAKYEQFF
.	.	TRBV10-3	TRBJ2-3	TGTGCCATCAAAGGCGGCTCCCGGGATACGCAGTATTTT	CAIKGGSRDTQYF
.	TRBD1	TRBV4-1	TRBJ1-3	TGCGCCAGCAGCCCCGGACAGGGCATCTCTGGAAACACCATATATTTT	CASSPGQGISGNTIYF
.	TRBD2	TRBV6-5	TRBJ2-3	TGTGCCAGCAGTTATGTTCGAGGTAGCGGGGGGGATACGCAGTATTTT	CASSYVRGSGGDTQYF
.	TRBD2	TRBV5-1	TRBJ2-5	TGCGCCAGCAGCCTAAGACTAGCGGGAGCCGAGACCCAGTACTTC	CASSLRLAGAETQYF
.	.	TRBV5-1	TRBJ1-3	TGCGCCAGCAGCCCGAGGCAGGGTCGCAGTGGAAACACCATATATTTT	CASSPRQGRSGNTIYF
.	TRBD1	TRBV6-2/TRBV6-3	TRBJ2-1	TGTGCCAGCAGTTATTCCGGGACAGGTAATATGCAGCAGTTCTTC	CASSYSGTGNMQQFF
.	TRBD1	TRBV7-9	TRBJ1-2	TGTGCCAGCAGCGCCACAGGGGGCAATAACTATGGCTACACCTTC	CASSATGGNNYGYTF